The TCR beta chain described here comes from a study of long-term antiretroviral therapy in people with HIV. Study-wide context: The earliest samples came from an era when ART typically awaited falling CD4 counts.

Study observations and caveats: All blood samples came from the years 2004 to 2017, possibly under older ART regimens.

The United States was where all participants with HIV were treated. With survey level as its setting, the immunoSEQ assay was v3.0. TCRdb's table, derived via immunoSEQ multiplex PCR, lists solely in-frame clones and lacks some. Among 20,000 to 25,000 clones, 65% to 85% were seen once, and the ten largest hold around 9%. Germline V gene lookup returns CDR1 MNHEY and CDR2 SMNVEV (reference sequence). The CDR3 totals 19 residues. V was clipped by 5 bases and J by 5 bases; unmatched bases: 15. As for this clone: Its specificity is unknown.

The chain combines TRBV27 with TRBJ1-4; 12 bases align to TRBD1. This receptor was identified in a woman aged 40 to 50 with HIV. The sample here was unsorted PBMCs, taken 1.2 years after starting antiretroviral therapy. CDR3 in amino acids: CASSPILTGTGGKNEKLFF. The CDR3 coding sequence is TGTGCCAGCAGTCCCATACTAACCGGGACAGGGGGCAAAAATGAAAAACTGTTTTTT.